These 15 T cell receptor beta chains came from one sample sequenced in a study of cytomegalovirus exposure and HLA in healthy donors. Both 60 Vbeta primers and 13 Jbeta primers went into the PCR. Sequencing was performed with immunoSEQ multiplex PCR; in TCRdb, only in-frame clones are kept and a portion is missing. The table includes 130,000 to 150,000 clones, about four fifths detected once. Sequenced material: PBMCs. The receptor set was obtained from a woman aged 18-29 years in good health and CMV-seropositive.

This clone was found once. The chain joins TRBV7-9 to TRBJ2-5; 13 bases map to TRBD2. Germline trimming cut 5 bases from V and 2 bases from J; bases unmatched to any gene: 5. Germline V gene sequence: CDR1 SEHNR, CDR2 FQNEAQ (reference sequence). CDR3 size: 16 residues. The CDR3 sequence: CASSAGLAGPQETQYF. DNA for the CDR3: TGTGCCAGCAGCGCGGGACTAGCGGGGCCACAAGAGACCCAGTACTTC. The full variable domain, its missing parts supplied by reference TRBV7-9 and TRBJ2-5, is DTGVSQNPRHKITKRGQNVTFRCDPISEHNRLYWYRQTLGQGPEFLTYFQNEAQLEKSRLLSDRFSAERPKGSFSTLEIQRTEQGDSAMYLCASSAGLAGPQETQYFGPGTRLLVL.

This chain's CDR3 is CASSPKFLSYSPLHF. DNA for the CDR3: TGTGCCAGCAGCCCTAAATTTTTATCGTATTCACCCCTCCACTTT. The chain has TRBV7-2 and TRBJ1-6, with no clear D. Looked up from germline, CDR1 is SGHTA and CDR2 is FQGNSA. This CDR3 spans 15 amino acids. V lost 5 bases and J 8 bases, leaving 16 bases between the germline ends.

This chain links TRBV29-1 with TRBJ2-5, with D maybe TRBD1 (5 bases). The germline CDR1 and CDR2 sequences are SQVTM and ANQGSEA. This CDR3 is 14 amino acids long. V gave up 0 bases and J gave up 2 bases, with 10 bases separating them. The CDR3 DNA reads TGCAGCGTTGAAGAGGGGCGGTTACAAGAGACCCAGTACTTC. Amino acid sequence: CSVEEGRLQETQYF. Together with reference TRBV29-1 and TRBJ2-5, the CDR3 gives the full variable domain: SAVISQKPSRDICQRGTSLTIQCQVDSQVTMMFWYRQQPGQSLTLIATANQGSEATYESGFVIDKFPISRPNLTFSTLTVSNMSPEDSSIYLCSVEEGRLQETQYFGPGTRLLVL.

The chain recombines TRBV6-6 with TRBJ1-5, with 10 nucleotides matching TRBD1. The V gene end was trimmed by 6 bases and the J gene end by 2 bases; junction bases not matched to a gene: 1. Germline V gives CDR1 MNHNY, CDR2 SVGAGI (reference sequence). This CDR3 contains 14 residues. The CDR3 sequence: CASRGTGGNQPQHF. CDR3 nucleotide sequence: TGTGCCAGCAGGGGGACAGGGGGCAATCAGCCCCAGCATTTT.

The V and J genes are TRBV10-2 and TRBJ2-7; 8 bases are shared with TRBD1. The CDR3 covers 13 residues. Germline CDR1 is WSHSY and CDR2 is SAAADI. Unmatched junction bases numbered 5, after V lost 5 bases and J lost 5 bases. This CDR3 reads CASSSGQGHEQYF. The CDR3 nucleotides are TGCGCCAGCAGTTCCGGACAGGGCCACGAGCAGTACTTC.

This clone was seen more than once but under ten times. The CDR3 loop is CASSNGSPFNSPLHF. The CDR3 region has the DNA TGTGCCAGCAGCAATGGGAGCCCTTTTAATTCACCCCTCCACTTT. This chain connects TRBV5-4 to TRBJ1-6; D unresolved. Per germline, CDR1 SGHNT and CDR2 YYREEE (reference sequence). The CDR3 runs to 15 residues. V lost 4 bases, J lost 6 bases, and 14 bases lay in between.

The rearrangement links TRBV7-6 to TRBJ1-4, with D hard to call. Looked up from germline, CDR1 is SGHVS and CDR2 is FNYEAQ. The germline V and J ends were trimmed by 4 bases and 5 bases, with 11 bases remaining between them. The CDR3 covers 14 residues. CDR3 amino acids: CASSSRSSNEKLFF. Written as DNA, the CDR3 is TGTGCCAGCAGCTCTAGGAGCAGCAATGAAAAACTGTTTTTT.

V and J are TRBV19 and TRBJ1-2, with 11 bases that match TRBD1. The CDR3 spans 14 residues. After removal of 3 bases from V and 8 bases from J, the junction contained 5 bases not matched to a gene. The germline V gene encodes CDR1 LNHDA and CDR2 SQIVND (reference sequence). CDR3 in DNA: TGTGCCAGTAGTATTGGACAGGGGGCGCCGGGCTACACCTTC. It yields the protein CASSIGQGAPGYTF.

The V and J genes are TRBV5-1 and TRBJ2-7; TRBD1 matches at 9 bases. Trimming removed 4 bases from V and 6 bases from J; junction bases left unmatched: 8. The CDR3 contains 14 residues. The germline CDR1 and CDR2 sequences are SGHRS and YFSETQ. The CDR3 reads CASSHGTGLVEQYF. The CDR3 DNA reads as TGCGCCAGCAGCCACGGGACAGGGCTTGTCGAGCAGTACTTC. The whole variable domain, remainder taken from reference TRBV5-1 and TRBJ2-7, is KAGVTQTPRYLIKTRGQQVTLSCSPISGHRSVSWYQQTPGQGLQFLFEYFSETQRNKGNFPGRFSGRQFSNSRSEMNVSTLELGDSALYLCASSHGTGLVEQYFGPGTRLTVT.

This clone was seen a few times. The chain recombines TRBV18 with TRBJ2-5; 8 bases are a match to TRBD1. This CDR3 spans 14 amino acids. The V gene's germline CDR1 is KGHSH and CDR2 LQKENI. After removal of 3 bases from V and 5 bases from J, the junction contained 5 bases not matched to a gene. Here the CDR3 DNA reads TGTGCCAGCTCACCTACGACAGGGGCCGAGACCCAGTACTTC. Protein: CASSPTTGAETQYF.

The chain is built from TRBV30 and TRBJ1-4; weak D call: TRBD1 (6 bases). Germline CDR1 GTSNPN, CDR2 SVGIG (reference sequence). There are 15 residues in the CDR3. V was clipped by 5 bases and J by 4 bases, with 17 bases between them. Written as DNA, the CDR3 is TGTGCCTGGGCCCGGGGGGGGGCCTATAATGAAAAACTGTTTTTT. Translating gives CAWARGGAYNEKLFF.

This clone was detected only a few times. This chain connects TRBV19 to TRBJ1-2; the match to TRBD1 covers 8 bases. Germline V gene data show CDR1 as LNHDA and CDR2 as SQIVND (reference sequence). This CDR3 has 15 residues. J was trimmed by 4 bases and V by 4 bases; bases with no gene match: 8. This CDR3 reads CASSTSPTGVYGYTF. The CDR3 nucleotides read TGTGCCAGTAGTACTTCACCGACAGGGGTCTATGGCTACACCTTC.

V and J are TRBV5-1 and TRBJ1-1; D is possibly TRBD1 (6 bases). Trimming stripped 0 bases from V and 0 bases from J, with 9 bases between. Germline V lookup: CDR1 SGHRS, CDR2 YFSETQ. The CDR3 loop spans 15 amino acids. The CDR3 reads CASSLDGQMNTEAFF. The CDR3 DNA reads as TGCGCCAGCAGCTTGGATGGACAGATGAACACTGAAGCTTTCTTT.

The V and J genes are TRBV7-8 and TRBJ2-5, with 7 bases lining up with TRBD1. Germline CDR1 and CDR2: SGHVS and FQNEAQ. Unmatched junction bases numbered 14, after V lost 0 bases and J lost 13 bases. CDR3 length equals 15 residues. CDR3 protein: CASSLARTGITARYF. In nucleotides, the CDR3 is TGTGCCAGCAGCTTAGCTAGGACAGGTATTACTGCCAGGTACTTC.

The chain carries TRBV30 and TRBJ1-1; TRBD1 matches at 7 bases. The V segment lost 4 bases and the J segment 1 base; nucleotides outside the gene matches: 0. Germline values: CDR1 GTSNPN, CDR2 SVGIG (reference sequence). CDR3 size: 12 residues. The CDR3 sequence is CAWNRGNTEAFF. DNA of the CDR3: TGTGCCTGGAACAGGGGGAACACTGAAGCTTTCTTT.